The 21 T cell receptor beta chains below all came from one sample that was sequenced in a study of shared clonotypes between healthy human individuals. The repertoire was sequenced with immunoSEQ multiplex PCR; TCRdb's copy has only in-frame clones and lacks some. The table includes 1,500,000 or so clones, approximately 98.5% detected once. The source material was naive CD4+ T cells sorted from blood. Specified subset: CD45RA+ positively selected. The receptors here all came from a man aged 30 to 45 in good health.

As regards this clone: The same CDR3 arises from other DNA sequences in this sample as well. The chain recombines TRBV7-1 with TRBJ2-7; no reliable D call. TRBV7-1 is assigned to the ORF class and has an uncertain function. This CDR3 has 11 residues. V lost 4 bases to trimming and J lost 0 bases, with 1 base between them. The CDR3 is CASSFSYEQYF. DNA of the CDR3: TGTGCCAGCAGCTTCTCCTACGAGCAGTACTTC.

The chain joins TRBV4-1 to TRBJ2-3; D is ambiguous. The CDR3 is 16 residues long. Trimming stripped 1 base from V and 5 bases from J, with 16 bases between. Germline-derived CDR1 and CDR2 are MGHRA and YSYEKL. CDR3 bases: TGCGCCAGCAGCCAAGCCCCCGTTGGGCCGGGAGATACGCAGTATTTT. Protein: CASSQAPVGPGDTQYF.

V gene TRBV4-3 combines with J gene TRBJ2-1; D is undetermined. The CDR3 runs 15 residues. Deletions cut 0 bases from V and 4 bases from J, with 10 bases between. Germline CDR1 and CDR2: LGHNA and YSLEER. In DNA, the CDR3 is TGCGCCAGCAGCCAAGAAGAGGCACTTTACAATGAGCAGTTCTTC. Its translation: CASSQEEALYNEQFF.

The count of this clone is one. The J gene is TRBJ1-2, the V gene TRBV12-2. TRBV12-2 represents a pseudogene. CDR3 length: 11 amino acids. DNA of the CDR3: TGTGCAAGGCAGCGACGGTATGGCTACACCTTC. The encoded protein is CARQRRYGYTF.

About this clone itself: Different DNA sequences within this sample yield the same CDR3. The chain employs TRBV29-1 and TRBJ2-1; TRBD2 agrees at 13 bases. CDR1 is SQVTM, CDR2 ANQGSEA, per germline. V was pared by 4 bases and J by 0 bases, with 3 bases of the junction left unmatched. CDR3 size: 16 residues. The chain's CDR3 is CSVVRTSGSSYNEQFF. The CDR3 DNA sequence: TGCAGCGTTGTTCGGACTAGCGGGAGCTCCTACAATGAGCAGTTCTTC.

The gene calls are TRBV5-6 and TRBJ1-2; no clear D. V dropped 4 bases and J dropped 4 bases, with 29 bases sitting between them. Germline V gene sequence: CDR1 SGHDT, CDR2 YYEEEE. This CDR3 is built from 19 residues. CDR3 loop: CASSQQSAQIIRTFYGYTF. CDR3 DNA: TGTGCCAGCAGCCAACAGAGCGCCCAAATAATTCGTACCTTCTATGGCTACACCTTC.

This clone was seen once. Other nucleotide sequences from this sample produce the same CDR3. The rearrangement links TRBV18 to TRBJ2-1, with D maybe TRBD1 (5 bases). The CDR3 length is 14 residues. From germline, CDR1 is KGHSH and CDR2 LQKENI. Trimming cost V 2 bases and J 4 bases, with 9 bases left between them. The CDR3 DNA sequence: TGTGCCAGCTCACCAACGACAGCGTACAATGAGCAGTTCTTC. Its protein is CASSPTTAYNEQFF.

V is TRBV19 and J is TRBJ2-6; D is ambiguous. The CDR3 runs 11 residues. CDR1 is LNHDA and CDR2 is SQIVND in the germline V gene (reference sequence). V dropped 5 bases and J dropped 5 bases, with 1 base sitting between them. This CDR3 reads CASSRANVLTF. In DNA form, the CDR3 reads TGTGCCAGTAGTCGGGCCAACGTCCTGACTTTC. The full variable domain, in which reference TRBV19 and TRBJ2-6 provide the parts outside the CDR3, is DGGITQSPKYLFRKEGQNVTLSCEQNLNHDAMYWYRQDPGQGLRLIYYSQIVNDFQKGDIAEGYSVSREKKESFPLTVTSAQKNPTAFYLCASSRANVLTFGAGSRLTVL.

The chain uses TRBV11-3 and TRBJ1-4; 9 bases agree with TRBD1. With 6 bases clipped from V and 8 bases from J, the junction kept 19 bases outside the gene matches. Germline V gene lookup returns CDR1 SGHNT and CDR2 YENEEA. The CDR3 spans 18 residues. Here the CDR3 reads CASRPGQGKWQQEEKLFF. DNA of the CDR3: TGTGCCAGCAGGCCGGGACAGGGAAAATGGCAGCAGGAGGAAAAACTGTTTTTT.

The chain employs TRBV27 and TRBJ1-2; 10 nucleotides line up with TRBD1. From germline, CDR1 is MNHEY and CDR2 SMNVEV (reference sequence). V trimming: 3 bases; J trimming: 3 bases; junction bases outside the gene matches: 13. CDR3 length equals 18 residues. CDR3 in amino acids: CASSFRPPGQGIHYGYTF. The CDR3 DNA reads TGTGCCAGCAGTTTTCGGCCACCGGGACAGGGGATACACTATGGCTACACCTTC.

V usage is TRBV7-9 and J usage is TRBJ2-7; D assignment may be TRBD1 or TRBD2 (6 bases each). The CDR3 extends over 14 amino acids. Germline lookup yields CDR1 SEHNR and CDR2 FQNEAQ (reference sequence). The V end was cut by 7 bases, the J end by 1 base, with 14 bases between. Written as DNA, the CDR3 is TGTGCCAGCATGGAGGGGGGCTCTTCCTACGAGCAGTACTTC. It yields the protein CASMEGGSSYEQYF.

The rearrangement uses TRBV7-9 and TRBJ1-4; TRBD1 matches 7 bases. The J segment lost 4 bases and the V segment lost 5 bases, leaving 4 bases of the junction unmatched. CDR1 is SEHNR and CDR2 is FQNEAQ in the germline V gene (reference sequence). The CDR3 extends over 14 amino acids. CDR3 bases: TGTGCCAGCAGCCCGACAGGGCTTAATGAAAAACTGTTTTTT. Residues: CASSPTGLNEKLFF. The entire variable domain, with the rest obtained from reference TRBV7-9 and TRBJ1-4, is as follows: DTGVSQNPRHKITKRGQNVTFRCDPISEHNRLYWYRQTLGQGPEFLTYFQNEAQLEKSRLLSDRFSAERPKGSFSTLEIQRTEQGDSAMYLCASSPTGLNEKLFFGSGTQLSVL.

With respect to this clone: In the same sample, other DNA sequences code for this CDR3. The rearrangement links TRBV2 to TRBJ1-2; tentative D call: TRBD1 (5 bases). This CDR3 is built from 14 residues. Per germline, CDR1 SNHLY and CDR2 FYNNEI. Between the trimmed V and J ends, which lost 6 bases and 0 bases, there was a span of 11 bases. CDR3 sequence: CASRAGQTNYGYTF. The CDR3 nucleotides read TGTGCCAGCAGAGCTGGACAAACTAACTATGGCTACACCTTC.

This chain joins TRBV21-1 and TRBJ2-3. TRBV21-1 is deemed a pseudogene. This CDR3 spans 10 amino acids. The CDR3 nucleotides read TGTGCCAGCCTTTGGGATACGCAGTATTTT. Its translation is CASLWDTQYF.

The chain couples TRBV6-6 to TRBJ2-1; no firm D call. V dropped 6 bases and J dropped 4 bases, with 4 bases sitting between them. CDR3 length equals 11 residues. The germline V gene has CDR1 MNHNY and CDR2 SVGAGI (reference sequence). This CDR3 reads CASRDYNEQFF. The CDR3 nucleotides are TGTGCCAGCAGGGATTACAATGAGCAGTTCTTC.

The chain employs TRBV6-6 and TRBJ1-1, with 9 positions matching TRBD1. V dropped 7 bases and J dropped 2; count of bases not matched to a gene: 2. This CDR3 has 13 amino acids. Germline assignment: CDR1 MNHNY and CDR2 SVGAGI (reference sequence). The CDR3 loop reads CASTGQGNTEAFF. DNA of the CDR3: TGTGCCAGCACGGGACAGGGAAACACTGAAGCTTTCTTT.

This chain connects TRBV14 to TRBJ2-7, with TRBD1 identical over 10 bases. This CDR3 region has 16 residues. The junction had 10 bases not matched to a gene; V was cut back by 4 bases and J by 4 bases. From germline, CDR1 is SGHDN and CDR2 FVKESK. CDR3 residues: CASSLRSGTGAYEQYF. The CDR3 region has the DNA TGTGCCAGCAGCCTTAGGTCCGGGACAGGGGCATACGAGCAGTACTTC.

J is TRBJ2-7 and V is TRBV7-2, with D perhaps matching TRBD2 (5 bases). Trimming took off 1 base at V and 4 bases at J, with 17 bases between the two ends. The germline gives CDR1 SGHTA, CDR2 FQGNSA. The CDR3 runs to 16 residues. In DNA, the CDR3 is TGTGCCAGCAGCTTAGATGCGGGCTGGCCGGGGTACGAGCAGTACTTC. Residues: CASSLDAGWPGYEQYF.

J is TRBJ1-1 and V is TRBV29-1; 7 positions agree with TRBD1. The CDR3 extends over 12 amino acids. V was clipped by 3 bases and J by 5 bases; unmatched bases: 3. Germline loops: CDR1 SQVTM, CDR2 ANQGSEA. CDR3: CSVDQGGTEAFF. The CDR3 DNA reads as TGCAGCGTTGATCAGGGGGGGACTGAAGCTTTCTTT.

In DNA form, the CDR3 reads TGTGCCAGCATGGCGGGAGCGGTCGGAGATGAGCAGTTCTTC. This encodes CASMAGAVGDEQFF. The chain recombines TRBV9 with TRBJ2-1; the match to TRBD2 covers 7 bases. CDR3 length: 14 residues. Germline CDR1 reads SGDLS; CDR2 reads YYNGEE. V lost 6 bases to trimming and J lost 8 bases; unmatched junction nucleotides: 11.

About this clone itself: Other DNA variants within this sample encode the same CDR3. The chain carries TRBV5-1 and TRBJ2-5; TRBD1 is a possible D gene (7 bases). Germline-derived CDR1 and CDR2 are SGHRS and YFSETQ. V was cut by 4 bases and J by 0 bases, with 13 bases left in between. The CDR3 is 15 amino acids. As DNA, the CDR3 is TGCGCCAGCAGCGGCGGGACAGCCAACCAAGAGACCCAGTACTTC. Protein sequence: CASSGGTANQETQYF.